The following is a T cell receptor (beta chain) sequence with its context. Its antigen is undetermined. This CDR3 region has 18 residues. Germline V gene lookup returns CDR1 MDHEN and CDR2 SYDVKM. V was pared by 6 bases and J by 4 bases, with 17 bases of the junction left unmatched. The table came from immunoSEQ multiplex PCR; TCRdb's copy has only in-frame clones and leaves some out. Of some 70,000 clones listed, 80% to 95% are singletons. The data derive from a study of OX40 agonist ivuxolimab in advanced cancers. For the study at large: Partial responses were observed in three patients, of whom one had hepatocellular carcinoma and two had cutaneous melanoma. Findings and caveats of the study: There were, on average, more expanded clones in CD8+ T cells than in CD4+.

The V and J genes are TRBV28 and TRBJ1-4; 7 positions agree with TRBD1. This TCR was sampled from an adult with an advanced solid tumor such as melanoma, head and neck, liver or kidney cancer. Sequenced here: CD4+ or CD8+ T cells sorted from blood, sampled in a trial of the OX40 agonist ivuxolimab. In DNA form, the CDR3 reads TGTGCCAGCAGCCCCCCCCAACCTGGGACAGCCTATAATGAAAAACTGTTTTTT. Residues: CASSPPQPGTAYNEKLFF.